The 19 T cell receptor beta chains listed next were all sequenced from one sample in a study of blood T cell repertoires in COVID-19. This table comes from immunoSEQ multiplex PCR, and its TCRdb copy is limited to in-frame clones, with some not included. The data show roughly 160,000 clones, with 86% seen just once and 5.5% to 8% held by the top ten. Specimen: peripheral blood. Receptors were obtained from a man in his fifties or sixties with active or convalescent COVID-19.

The rearrangement links TRBV4-2 to TRBJ2-3, with TRBD2 matching 7 bases. The V gene end was trimmed by 4 bases and the J gene end by 3 bases; junction bases not matched to a gene: 10. The length of the CDR3 is 16 residues. CDR1 and CDR2 (germline): LGHNA, YNFKEQ. CDR3 amino acids: CASSPTPRGGTDTQYF. The DNA of the CDR3 is TGTGCCAGCAGCCCCACCCCCCGCGGGGGTACAGATACGCAGTATTTT.

The chain has TRBV28 and TRBJ2-7, with no clear D. V shed 5 bases and J shed 5 bases, with 10 bases lying between them. The CDR3 consists of 12 residues. Germline values: CDR1 MDHEN, CDR2 SYDVKM. The chain's CDR3 is CASSPPVDEQYF. CDR3 bases: TGTGCCAGCAGTCCCCCGGTGGACGAGCAGTACTTC. The complete variable domain, with remaining parts taken from reference TRBV28 and TRBJ2-7, reads DVKVTQSSRYLVKRTGEKVFLECVQDMDHENMFWYRQDPGLGLRLIYFSYDVKMKEKGDIPEGYSVSREKKERFSLILESASTNQTSMYLCASSPPVDEQYFGPGTRLTVT.

The chain is built from TRBV15 and TRBJ2-7; 10 bases are a match to TRBD1. Trimming cost V 1 base and J 4 bases; bases outside gene matches: 7. Germline CDR1 is LNHNV and CDR2 is YYDKDF (reference sequence). The CDR3 covers 16 residues. This CDR3 reads CATSRVLGTGEYEQYF. The CDR3 DNA reads as TGTGCCACCAGCAGAGTCCTTGGGACAGGGGAGTACGAGCAGTACTTC.

This clone was recorded once. V is TRBV27 and J is TRBJ2-1; the D gene is possibly TRBD2 (6 bases). The ends were cut back, 8 bases at V and 7 bases at J, with 21 bases in the middle. The germline V gene encodes CDR1 MNHEY and CDR2 SMNVEV (reference sequence). This CDR3 spans 15 amino acids. The CDR3 reads CASLSFGGRGNEQFF. CDR3 nucleotide sequence: TGTGCCAGCCTAAGCTTCGGAGGCCGGGGGAATGAGCAGTTCTTC.

The chain carries TRBV5-8 and TRBJ1-2; D gene uncertain. With 1 base removed from V and 4 bases from J, the gap between germline ends came to 5 bases. Germline V gene lookup returns CDR1 SGHTS and CDR2 YDEGEE. CDR3 length: 12 amino acids. The CDR3 region is CASSLTSYGYTF. In DNA form, the CDR3 reads TGTGCCAGCAGCTTGACCAGCTATGGCTACACCTTC.

CDR3 coding DNA: TGTGCCAGCAGCGGCGACACCTTCGGTCAGCCCCAGCATTTT. Amino acid sequence: CASSGDTFGQPQHF. The chain employs TRBV5-5 and TRBJ1-5; no clear D. Germline V gene data show CDR1 as SGHKS and CDR2 as YYEKEE (reference sequence). V dropped 4 bases and J dropped 6 bases, with 14 bases sitting between them. This CDR3 region has 14 residues.

The chain carries TRBV5-1 and TRBJ2-3, with a tentative D call TRBD1 (6 bases). This CDR3 is 12 amino acids long. The V end lost 5 bases, the J end lost 6 bases, and 10 bases lay between the germline ends. Germline V gene lookup returns CDR1 SGHRS and CDR2 YFSETQ. The CDR3 reads CASRQGQDTQYF. In nucleotides, the CDR3 is TGCGCCAGCAGACAGGGCCAGGATACGCAGTATTTT.

The chain combines TRBV18 with TRBJ2-1, with a tentative D call TRBD1 (6 bases). Germline CDR1 and CDR2: KGHSH and LQKENI. The CDR3 extends over 17 amino acids. Trimming took 1 base from V and 4 from J, leaving 17 bases between them. CDR3 in DNA: TGTGCCAGCTCACCACTGGGGGCTTCGGGCGATTACAATGAGCAGTTCTTC. The encoded protein is CASSPLGASGDYNEQFF.

This sequence joins TRBV6-2 or TRBV6-3 and TRBJ1-6; possible D gene TRBD1, 6 bases. Trimming stripped 5 bases from V and 7 bases from J, with 15 bases between. The CDR3 length is 15 residues. Germline CDR1 is MNHEY and CDR2 is SVGEGT. The CDR3 nucleotides are TGTGCCAGCAGTACCTTGGACAGTCACAATTCACCCCTCCACTTT. Amino acid sequence: CASSTLDSHNSPLHF.

V usage is TRBV19 and J usage is TRBJ2-7; tentative D call: TRBD1 (5 bases). With 7 bases removed from V and 2 bases from J, the gap between germline ends came to 12 bases. CDR1 and CDR2 from the germline V gene are LNHDA and SQIVND (reference sequence). This CDR3 comprises 13 residues. The CDR3: CASKSQATYEQYF. Here the CDR3 DNA reads TGTGCCAGTAAGTCACAGGCGACCTACGAGCAGTACTTC.

V is TRBV7-6 and J is TRBJ1-1; no clear D. Trimming shortened V by 1 base and J by 1 base, and 10 bases separated the two germline ends. The germline gives CDR1 SGHVS, CDR2 FNYEAQ. The length of the CDR3 is 15 residues. The CDR3 here is CASSLDLSRNTEAFF. CDR3 DNA: TGTGCCAGCAGCTTAGATCTGTCTCGGAACACTGAAGCTTTCTTT.

The chain carries TRBV7-2 and TRBJ1-5; D ambiguous. Germline V gene data show CDR1 as SGHTA and CDR2 as FQGNSA. V lost 1 base and J 4 bases, leaving 5 bases between the germline ends. The CDR3 is 13 amino acids. The CDR3 spells CASSLVANQPQHF. CDR3 nucleotides: TGTGCCAGCAGCTTAGTAGCGAATCAGCCCCAGCATTTT.

The chain couples TRBV7-2 to TRBJ2-1; 7 bases match TRBD2. This CDR3 has 17 amino acids. V shed 3 bases and J 0 bases; nucleotides not matched to a gene: 8. Germline-derived CDR1 and CDR2 are SGHTA and FQGNSA. CDR3 loop: CASSFSTSASSYNEQFF. CDR3 nucleotides: TGTGCCAGCAGCTTTTCCACTAGCGCCAGCTCCTACAATGAGCAGTTCTTC.

CDR3 sequence: CASSQGLAGGGSGTDTQYF. The CDR3 DNA is TGTGCCAGCAGCCAAGGACTAGCGGGAGGGGGGTCGGGCACAGATACGCAGTATTTT. The chain employs TRBV4-2 and TRBJ2-3; TRBD2 matches at 14 bases. Germline-derived CDR1 and CDR2 are LGHNA and YNFKEQ. With V trimmed by 1 base and J by 1 base, 7 bases remained unmatched. The CDR3 extends over 19 amino acids.

The chain carries TRBV5-1 and TRBJ2-2; 9 bases are a match to TRBD2. V shed 2 bases and J 1 base; nucleotides not matched to a gene: 0. The germline CDR1 and CDR2 sequences are SGHRS and YFSETQ. This CDR3 contains 15 residues. CDR3 sequence reads: CASSFSGGNTGELFF. The CDR3 region has the DNA TGCGCCAGCAGCTTTAGCGGGGGGAACACCGGGGAGCTGTTTTTT.

The chain has TRBV9 and TRBJ2-7; 9 positions agree with TRBD1. Unmatched junction bases numbered 8, after V lost 4 bases and J lost 9 bases. Germline V gene sequence: CDR1 SGDLS, CDR2 YYNGEE. The CDR3 consists of 13 residues. CDR3 residues: CASSPGTGKGQYF. The CDR3 coding sequence is TGTGCCAGCAGCCCCGGGACAGGGAAAGGGCAGTACTTC.

The chain combines TRBV5-6 with TRBJ2-2; tentative D call: TRBD1 (6 bases). The CDR3 length is 16 residues. V was pared by 1 base and J by 0 bases, with 10 bases between. Looked up from germline, CDR1 is SGHDT and CDR2 is YYEEEE. The CDR3 sequence: CASSLWRTANTGELFF. In DNA, the CDR3 is TGTGCCAGCAGCTTGTGGAGGACAGCGAACACCGGGGAGCTGTTTTTT. The full variable domain, with the rest looked up from reference TRBV5-6 and TRBJ2-2, is DAGVTQSPTHLIKTRGQQVTLRCSPKSGHDTVSWYQQALGQGPQFIFQYYEEEERQRGNFPDRFSGHQFPNYSSELNVNALLLGDSALYLCASSLWRTANTGELFFGEGSRLTVL.

The V gene is TRBV29-1, the J gene TRBJ1-1; the D is unclear. The V and J ends lost 3 bases and 0 bases respectively, with 14 bases between them. Looked up from germline, CDR1 is SQVTM and CDR2 is ANQGSEA. The CDR3 runs to 15 residues. CDR3 DNA sequence: TGCAGCGTTGAGAGTGCGTCCCCCCTGAACACTGAAGCTTTCTTT. Translating gives CSVESASPLNTEAFF.

The chain joins TRBV29-1 to TRBJ1-2; tentatively, D is TRBD1 (6 bases). Per the germline V gene, CDR1 is SQVTM and CDR2 is ANQGSEA. Trimming took 4 bases from V and 8 from J, leaving 20 bases between them. The CDR3 sequence is 14 residues long. The CDR3 here is CSVGTYRVKGGYTF. In nucleotides, the CDR3 is TGCAGCGTTGGAACCTACAGGGTTAAAGGAGGCTACACCTTC.